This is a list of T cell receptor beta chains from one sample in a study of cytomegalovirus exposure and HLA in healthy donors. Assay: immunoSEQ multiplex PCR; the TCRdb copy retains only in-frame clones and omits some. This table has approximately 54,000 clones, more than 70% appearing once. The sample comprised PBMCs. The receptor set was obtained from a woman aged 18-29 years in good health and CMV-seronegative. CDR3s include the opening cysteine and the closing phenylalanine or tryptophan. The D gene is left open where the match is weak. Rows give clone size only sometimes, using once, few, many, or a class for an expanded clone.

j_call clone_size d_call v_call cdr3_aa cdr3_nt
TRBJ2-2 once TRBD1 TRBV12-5 CASGSTGGENTGELFF TGTGCTAGTGGTTCGACAGGGGGTGAGAACACCGGGGAGCTGTTTTTT
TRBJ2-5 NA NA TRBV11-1 CASSPRGGETQYF TGTGCCAGCAGCCCTAGGGGAGGTGAGACCCAGTACTTC
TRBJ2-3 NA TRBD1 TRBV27 CASNRGDTQYF TGTGCCAGCAACAGGGGGGATACGCAGTATTTT
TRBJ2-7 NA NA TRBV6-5 CASTYSPDFYEQYF TGTGCCAGCACCTATAGCCCAGACTTCTACGAGCAGTACTTC
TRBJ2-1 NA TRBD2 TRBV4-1 CASSQGPRGGDNEQFF TGCGCCAGCAGCCAAGGCCCTAGGGGAGGGGACAATGAGCAGTTCTTC
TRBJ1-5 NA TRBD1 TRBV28 CASSLPGTGGLQPQHF TGTGCCAGCAGTTTACCCGGGACAGGGGGTCTTCAGCCCCAGCATTTT
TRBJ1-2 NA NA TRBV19 CASSITDYGYTF TGTGCCAGTAGTATTACGGACTATGGCTACACCTTC
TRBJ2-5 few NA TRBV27 CASSPRVFQETQYF TGTGCCAGCAGTCCGAGGGTGTTCCAAGAGACCCAGTACTTC
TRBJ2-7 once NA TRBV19 CASSIGSTPTYEQYF TGTGCCAGTAGTATTGGGTCGACACCTACCTACGAGCAGTACTTC
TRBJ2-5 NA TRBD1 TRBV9 CASSVGAGGLQETQYF TGTGCCAGCAGCGTAGGGGCAGGGGGCCTCCAAGAGACCCAGTACTTC
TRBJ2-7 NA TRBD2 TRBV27 CASSQTSGAYEQYF TGTGCCAGCAGTCAGACTAGCGGGGCCTACGAGCAGTACTTC
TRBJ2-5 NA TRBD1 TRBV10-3 CAIGRTGYEQYF TGTGCCATCGGTAGGACAGGCTATGAGCAGTACTTC
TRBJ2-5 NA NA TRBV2 CASSEAPGQQETQYF TGTGCCAGCAGTGAGGCCCCCGGACAGCAAGAGACCCAGTACTTC
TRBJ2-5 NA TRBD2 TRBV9 CASSAFSAGREQYF TGTGCCAGCAGCGCTTTCTCAGCGGGAAGGGAGCAGTACTTC
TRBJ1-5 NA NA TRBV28 CASRYRLTRNQPQHF TGTGCCAGCAGATATCGCCTTACGAGGAATCAGCCCCAGCATTTT
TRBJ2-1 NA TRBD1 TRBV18 CASSKGQYDNEQFF TGTGCCAGCTCGAAGGGACAGTATGACAATGAGCAGTTCTTC
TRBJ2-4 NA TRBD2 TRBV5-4 CASSFGGGGRARAFKNSQYF TGTGCCAGCAGTTTCGGTGGGGGCGGGAGGGCCCGGGCGTTCAAAAACAGTCAGTACTTC
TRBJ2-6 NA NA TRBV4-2 CASSQEGGTGANGLTF TGTGCCAGCAGCCAAGAGGGGGGAACTGGGGCCAACGGCCTGACTTTC
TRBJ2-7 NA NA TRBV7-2 CASSAGRNYEQYF TGTGCCAGCAGCGCGGGACGGAACTACGAGCAGTACTTC
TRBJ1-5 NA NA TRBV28 CASSLFRGTDQPQHF TGTGCCAGCAGTTTATTCAGGGGTACGGATCAGCCCCAGCATTTT
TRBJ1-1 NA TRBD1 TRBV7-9 CASSETGWHRNTEAFF TGTGCCAGCAGCGAGACAGGGTGGCACCGGAACACTGAAGCTTTCTTT
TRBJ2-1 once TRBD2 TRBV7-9 CASSWTSSIYIEQFF TGTGCCAGCAGCTGGACTAGCTCTATCTACATTGAGCAGTTCTTC
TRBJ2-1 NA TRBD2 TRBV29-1 CSVGGPREGAYNEQFF TGCAGCGTTGGGGGGCCGCGGGAGGGGGCCTACAATGAGCAGTTCTTC
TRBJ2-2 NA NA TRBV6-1 CASSEAGREAGELFF TGTGCCAGCAGTGAAGCTGGCAGGGAGGCCGGGGAGCTGTTTTTT
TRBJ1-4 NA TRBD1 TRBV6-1 CASSPTGLSEKLFF TGTGCCAGCAGTCCGACAGGGCTGAGCGAAAAACTGTTTTTT
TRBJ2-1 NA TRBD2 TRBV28 CASKAGGPYEQFF TGTGCCAGCAAAGCGGGAGGGCCCTATGAGCAGTTCTTC
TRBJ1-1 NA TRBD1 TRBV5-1 CASSATGARTEAFF TGCGCCAGCAGCGCAACAGGGGCACGTACTGAAGCTTTCTTT
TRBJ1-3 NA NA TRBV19 CASSIVADSGNTIYF TGTGCCAGTAGTATAGTAGCAGATTCGGGAAACACCATATATTTT
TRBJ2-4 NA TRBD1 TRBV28 CASSPPDRRLAKNIQYF TGTGCCAGCAGTCCACCGGACAGGCGACTAGCCAAAAACATTCAGTACTTC
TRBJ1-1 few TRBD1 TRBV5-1 CASSLEGGTGNTEAFF TGCGCCAGCAGCTTGGAGGGGGGGACAGGGAACACTGAAGCTTTCTTT
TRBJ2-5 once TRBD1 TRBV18 CASSPTDRRQETQYF TGTGCCAGCTCACCCACGGACAGGAGACAAGAGACCCAGTACTTC
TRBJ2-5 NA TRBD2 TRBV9 CASSVGLAGGGSETQYF TGTGCCAGCAGCGTAGGGCTAGCGGGAGGGGGTTCGGAGACCCAGTACTTC
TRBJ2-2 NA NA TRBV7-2 CASSSRSGLPFVFF TGTGCCAGCAGCTCTCGGTCGGGACTCCCATTCGTGTTTTTT
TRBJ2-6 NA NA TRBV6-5 CASSYYDGTANVLTF TGTGCCAGCAGTTACTATGACGGGACAGCCAACGTCCTGACTTTC
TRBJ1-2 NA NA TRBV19 CASAPHTTNYGYTF TGTGCCAGCGCCCCCCACACAACTAACTATGGCTACACCTTC
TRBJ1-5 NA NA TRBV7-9 CASSLARQGPEYSNQPQHF TGTGCCAGCAGCTTAGCGAGGCAGGGGCCCGAATATAGCAATCAGCCCCAGCATTTT
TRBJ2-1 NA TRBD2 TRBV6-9 CARQGTSGYNEQFF TGTGCCAGACAAGGGACTAGCGGTTACAATGAGCAGTTCTTC
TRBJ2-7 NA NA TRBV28 CASSSPSVGYEQYF TGTGCCAGCAGTTCCCCTAGCGTGGGCTACGAGCAGTACTTC
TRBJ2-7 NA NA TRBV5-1 CASSLETINEQYF TGCGCCAGCAGCTTGGAGACTATCAACGAGCAGTACTTC
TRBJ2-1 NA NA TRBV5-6 CASSLNTGGYNEQFF TGTGCCAGCAGCTTGAACACCGGAGGCTACAATGAGCAGTTCTTC
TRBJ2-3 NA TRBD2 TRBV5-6 CASSLVLRERSTDTQYF TGTGCCAGCAGCTTGGTGTTGCGGGAGCGGAGCACAGATACGCAGTATTTT
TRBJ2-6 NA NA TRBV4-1 CASSQEWGEQVSGANGLTF TGCGCCAGCAGCCAAGAATGGGGGGAGCAGGTCTCTGGGGCCAACGGCCTGACTTTC
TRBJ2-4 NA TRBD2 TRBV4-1 CASSQPTSGVKNIQYF TGCGCCAGCAGCCAACCCACTAGCGGGGTAAAAAACATTCAGTACTTC
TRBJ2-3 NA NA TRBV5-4 CASSLGGSKSTDTQYF TGTGCCAGCAGCTTGGGTGGTAGCAAAAGCACAGATACGCAGTATTTT
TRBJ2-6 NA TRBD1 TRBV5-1 CASRKGAGANGLTF TGCGCCAGCCGTAAGGGGGCCGGGGCCAACGGCCTGACTTTC
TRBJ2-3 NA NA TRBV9 CASSVGGSGYSDTQYF TGTGCCAGCAGCGTAGGTGGTAGCGGATACTCAGATACGCAGTATTTT
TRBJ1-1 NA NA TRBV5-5 CASSPQRDNFEAFF TGTGCCAGCAGCCCACAACGGGACAACTTTGAAGCTTTCTTT
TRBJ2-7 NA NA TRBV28 CASRRPGVLENGQYF TGTGCCAGCAGGCGTCCAGGGGTACTCGAGAACGGGCAGTACTTC
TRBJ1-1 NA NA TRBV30 CAWNGVQGRVPEAFF TGTGCCTGGAACGGAGTCCAGGGAAGGGTCCCTGAAGCTTTCTTT
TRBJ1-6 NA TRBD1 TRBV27 CASRGQTGSPLHF TGTGCCAGCAGGGGACAGACAGGTTCACCCCTCCACTTT
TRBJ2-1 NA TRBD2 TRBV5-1 CASSLSGGSRSEQFF TGCGCCAGCAGCTTGTCCGGCGGGAGTCGTAGTGAGCAGTTCTTC
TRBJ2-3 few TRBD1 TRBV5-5 CASSLGDRETDTQYF TGTGCCAGCAGCTTGGGGGACAGGGAAACAGATACGCAGTATTTT
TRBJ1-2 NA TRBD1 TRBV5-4 CASSLIWDRDYGYTF TGTGCCAGCAGCTTAATCTGGGACAGGGACTATGGCTACACCTTC